A selection of T cell receptor beta chains follows, all from one sample in a study of T cells expressing NK-cell markers. No DNA is given; TCRdb re-called the 5' RACE reads and lists each CDR3 protein once. This sample's table has 150,000 to 200,000 distinct CDR3 sequences. Sequencing was performed on blood T cells: a sorted CD56 or NKG2C T cell subset, CD4+ or CD8+ T cells, or bulk PBMC T cells (not recorded which). Source of these receptors: a woman between 18 and 75 years old in good health. CDR3s include the opening cysteine and the closing phenylalanine or tryptophan. Each record gives: V gene, clone size, J gene, CDR3 protein. Clone size appears in some rows only: once, few, many, or a class for an expanded clone.

V: TRBV9; size: -; J: TRBJ2-3; CDR3: CASSVMYTDTQYF
V: TRBV10-3; size: -; J: TRBJ1-5; CDR3: CAISEPGRGTQPQHF
V: TRBV20-1; size: -; J: TRBJ1-2; CDR3: CSATGTVLGYGYTF
V: TRBV27; size: -; J: TRBJ2-1; CDR3: CASRRTSGYNEQFF
V: TRBV12-3/TRBV12-4; size: -; J: TRBJ2-1; CDR3: CASSRLAAGGNEQFF
V: TRBV20-1; size: -; J: TRBJ2-3; CDR3: CSARGGQGIDTQYF
V: TRBV28; size: -; J: TRBJ2-7; CDR3: CASSVLAGVAEQYF
V: TRBV7-9; size: -; J: TRBJ2-5; CDR3: CASSPRTGLQETQYF
V: TRBV28; size: -; J: TRBJ2-5; CDR3: CANHLPSDLQETQYF
V: TRBV9; size: -; J: TRBJ1-1; CDR3: CASSPLGGNTEAFF
V: TRBV6-1; size: -; J: TRBJ2-3; CDR3: CASRLLGISTDTQYF
V: TRBV6-1; size: -; J: TRBJ1-5; CDR3: CASIANRENQPQHF
V: TRBV18; size: -; J: TRBJ1-1; CDR3: CASSLRRNEAFF
V: TRBV18; size: -; J: TRBJ2-3; CDR3: CASSSPDSSTDTQYF
V: TRBV29-1; size: -; J: TRBJ2-3; CDR3: CSVQSPNTQYF
V: TRBV12-3/TRBV12-4; size: -; J: TRBJ2-4; CDR3: CASSPLAGGPRRNIQYF
V: TRBV5-1; size: -; J: TRBJ1-4; CDR3: CASSARPGGTSEKLFF
V: TRBV20-1; size: hyperexpanded; J: TRBJ2-7; CDR3: CSGKSGAGTYEQYF
V: TRBV20-1; size: -; J: TRBJ1-4; CDR3: CSARDSSTGFEKLFF
V: TRBV5-1; size: -; J: TRBJ1-5; CDR3: CASSLAGRSNQPQHF
V: TRBV27; size: -; J: TRBJ2-3; CDR3: CASSRRGQSTDTQYF